This T cell receptor beta chain was identified in a study of T cells in narcolepsy listed by TCRdb under 2018. About the study as a whole: Healthy control donors were enrolled in the study alongside patients who had narcolepsy type 1 or type 2 (NT1, NT2). To look for autoreactive T cells in narcolepsy patients that target self-antigens of hypocretin neurons (hypocretin, TRIB2), the study used TCR Vbeta sequencing to follow clonotypes in blood and CSF.

For TCR Vbeta sequencing, memory CD4+ T cells were sorted ex vivo from the peripheral blood of both healthy controls and narcolepsy patients. With regard to this clone: Its specific antigen is unknown. No base quality information exists; no much larger clone differs at one position.

Preparation of the library involved the immunoSEQ multiplex PCR assay. The clones in this table, taken by TCRdb from immuneACCESS, are in-frame only. Not every clone is retained; where verified, under half of the shortfall comes from an unresolved V gene, and the cause of the rest is unknown. The sample contains over 25,000 clones, 79% of them found a single time. Roughly 6.8% of the sample is in the top ten clones. What the work shows at the level of the full study, not this receptor alone: Autoreactive clonotypes were reported to be detected serially in the blood of the same patients and of different patients, but not in the blood of healthy controls. No sequences matching autoreactive T cell clones were contained in some blood memory CD4+ repertoires from patients and controls. HCRT-specific and TRIB2-specific autoreactive clonotypes were highlighted in plots that compared CD4+ T cell clonotypes in CSF versus blood from the same patient. Numbers of sequenced blood memory CD4+ clonotypes were comparable, averaging around 40,000 in patients and under 35,000 in controls.

The sequence derives from a human donor in good health. The sample was memory (CD45RA-) CD4+ T cells from blood. The cell subset or site label for this specimen denotes: memory T cells sorted ex vivo from peripheral blood.

The bases are TGTGCCAGCAGCTTATACTTCGGTGGGAACAATCAGCCCCAGCATTTT. It is translated as CASSLYFGGNNQPQHF. The chain was built from TRBV7-2 and TRBJ1-5; no confident D gene assignment can be made. Sequences SGHTA (CDR1) and FQGNSA (CDR2) are obtained from the germline V gene. V sheds 2 bases and J sheds 3 bases, leaving 14 bases between their ends. The CDR3, from cysteine to phenylalanine, totals 16 residues. The kept DNA is CDR3 alone, 48 bases in frame from the first base.